Each of the 30 T cell receptor beta chains below was sequenced from the same sample in a study of shared clonotypes between healthy human individuals. Clones were read by immunoSEQ multiplex PCR, and TCRdb kept only the in-frame ones, dropping some. The data contain around 2.3 million clones, approximately 95% of them singletons. The specimen was naive CD4+ T cells sorted from blood. Subset denoted: CD45RA+ positively selected. The receptor set was obtained from a man between 18 and 29 years old in good health.

CDR3 sequence (DNA): TGTGCCATCCAGGGGAAGGGGAACACTGAAGCTTTCTTT. This codes for CAIQGKGNTEAFF. The genes are TRBV28 and TRBJ1-1, with D perhaps matching TRBD1 (6 bases). Germline CDR1 is MDHEN and CDR2 is SYDVKM. The CDR3 is 13 amino acids. V shed 10 bases and J shed 1 base, with 13 bases lying between them.

This chain uses TRBV6-5 with TRBJ2-5; TRBD1 or TRBD2 may be the D gene (6 bases each). This CDR3 has 14 residues. The V end was cut by 2 bases, the J end by 8 bases, with 15 bases between. Germline V CDR1 and CDR2: MNHEY, SVGAGI. The CDR3 DNA sequence: TGTGCCAGCAGTTACCGGGGGCTGGATGGTACCCAGTACTTC. It translates to CASSYRGLDGTQYF.

The chain combines TRBV30 with TRBJ2-7; D call uncertain. CDR1 GTSNPN and CDR2 SVGIG come from the germline V gene (reference sequence). V lost 3 bases to trimming and J lost 0 bases, with 9 bases between them. The CDR3 has 13 residues. The CDR3 bases are TGTGCCTGGAGATTTAAGCACTCCTACGAGCAGTACTTC. It is translated as CAWRFKHSYEQYF. Filled out from reference TRBV30 and TRBJ2-7, the complete variable domain reads SQTIHQWPATLVQPVGSPLSLECTVEGTSNPNLYWYRQAAGRGLQLLFYSVGIGQISSEVPQNLSASRPQDRQFILSSKKLLLSDSGFYLCAWRFKHSYEQYFGPGTRLTVT.

The rearrangement links TRBV11-2 to TRBJ2-3; TRBD2 agrees at 13 bases. The V gene end was trimmed by 5 bases and the J gene end by 1 base; junction bases not matched to a gene: 9. There are 18 residues in the CDR3. Germline V lookup: CDR1 SGHAT, CDR2 FQNNGV. Written as DNA, the CDR3 is TGTGCCAGCAGCGATCTACGGACTAGCGGGGGCCGCACAGATACGCAGTATTTT. Translated, it gives CASSDLRTSGGRTDTQYF.

As regards this clone: In the same sample, other DNA sequences code for this CDR3. The V gene is TRBV18, the J gene TRBJ1-5; no clear D. Germline V lookup: CDR1 KGHSH, CDR2 LQKENI. Trimming removed 1 base at V and 2 bases at J, with 3 bases between. The CDR3 length is 13 residues. CDR3 loop: CASSPQGNQPQHF. The CDR3 coding sequence is TGTGCCAGCTCACCACAGGGCAATCAGCCCCAGCATTTT.

Turning to this clone: This same CDR3 is encoded by further DNA sequences in the sample. In nucleotides, the CDR3 is TGTGCCATCAGGGGGCTCACCGGGGAGCTGTTTTTT. Its protein product is CAIRGLTGELFF. The gene calls are TRBV10-3 and TRBJ2-2; D possibly corresponds to TRBD1 (5 bases). V was trimmed by 6 bases and J by 4 bases, leaving 6 bases between them. Per the germline V gene, CDR1 is ENHRY and CDR2 is SYGVKD. The CDR3 is 12 amino acids.

For this clone: Other DNA variants within this sample encode the same CDR3. This sequence joins TRBV19 and TRBJ2-7, with D unresolved. V was shortened by 4 bases and J by 2 bases, with 9 bases between the two germline ends. The CDR3 totals 13 residues. The germline V gene has CDR1 LNHDA and CDR2 SQIVND (reference sequence). CDR3 residues: CASSKSGTYEQYF. The CDR3 DNA sequence: TGTGCCAGTAGTAAGTCAGGAACCTACGAGCAGTACTTC. The whole variable domain, filled in from reference TRBV19 and TRBJ2-7, reads DGGITQSPKYLFRKEGQNVTLSCEQNLNHDAMYWYRQDPGQGLRLIYYSQIVNDFQKGDIAEGYSVSREKKESFPLTVTSAQKNPTAFYLCASSKSGTYEQYFGPGTRLTVT.

The J gene is TRBJ1-1, the V gene TRBV10-3; 11 nucleotides agree with TRBD1. Germline V gives CDR1 ENHRY, CDR2 SYGVKD. The CDR3 sequence is 13 residues long. The trim removed 7 bases at V and 4 bases at J, leaving 2 bases unmatched. In DNA form, the CDR3 reads TGTGCCATCAAAGGGACAGGGGGCACTGAAGCTTTCTTT. As protein: CAIKGTGGTEAFF.

The chain employs TRBV18 and TRBJ1-5, with a possible D match to TRBD1 (5 bases). The germline V and J ends were trimmed by 2 bases and 2 bases, with 10 bases remaining between them. Germline V gene data show CDR1 as KGHSH and CDR2 as LQKENI. This CDR3 comprises 15 residues. The CDR3 spells CASSPSEGRNQPQHF. CDR3 nucleotide sequence: TGTGCCAGCTCACCATCGGAGGGGCGCAATCAGCCCCAGCATTTT.

Turning to this clone: This specimen includes other DNA sequences encoding the same CDR3. The chain joins TRBV4-3 to TRBJ2-7, with 7 bases that match TRBD2. In germline, CDR1 is LGHNA, CDR2 YSLEER. This CDR3 contains 15 residues. Trimming took 1 base from V and 2 from J; bases not matched to a gene: 5. The CDR3 spells CASSQGLAATYEQYF. Here the CDR3 DNA reads TGCGCCAGCAGCCAAGGGCTAGCGGCGACCTACGAGCAGTACTTC.

J is TRBJ2-7 and V is TRBV5-3, with D possibly matching TRBD2 (5 bases). TRBV5-3 qualifies as an ORF whose function is uncertain. Trimming removed 4 bases at V and 4 bases at J, with 9 bases between. The CDR3 runs to 12 residues. Here the CDR3 DNA reads TGTGCCAGAAGCCCGGAGGAGTACGAGCAGTACTTC. It yields the protein CARSPEEYEQYF.

V gene TRBV5-1 combines with J gene TRBJ2-7, with unresolved D. CDR1 is SGHRS, CDR2 YFSETQ, per germline. With 1 base removed from V and 0 bases from J, the gap between germline ends came to 11 bases. This CDR3 spans 15 amino acids. The CDR3 sequence: CASSLYGESSYEQYF. The CDR3 DNA follows: TGCGCCAGCAGCTTGTACGGAGAGAGCTCCTACGAGCAGTACTTC. Full variable domain (rest looked up from reference TRBV5-1 and TRBJ2-7): KAGVTQTPRYLIKTRGQQVTLSCSPISGHRSVSWYQQTPGQGLQFLFEYFSETQRNKGNFPGRFSGRQFSNSRSEMNVSTLELGDSALYLCASSLYGESSYEQYFGPGTRLTVT.

The rearrangement uses TRBV19 and TRBJ1-1, with a weak D call TRBD1 (5 bases). Trimming left V 7 bases short and J 5 bases short, with 17 bases between. This CDR3 has 14 residues. Germline assignment: CDR1 LNHDA and CDR2 SQIVND (reference sequence). DNA for the CDR3: TGTGCCAGTACCCCAAAGCCCGGGGGGACTGAAGCTTTCTTT. Translating gives CASTPKPGGTEAFF. The full variable domain, completed using reference TRBV19 and TRBJ1-1, is DGGITQSPKYLFRKEGQNVTLSCEQNLNHDAMYWYRQDPGQGLRLIYYSQIVNDFQKGDIAEGYSVSREKKESFPLTVTSAQKNPTAFYLCASTPKPGGTEAFFGQGTRLTVV.

This clone was observed once. V usage is TRBV7-6 and J usage is TRBJ1-2; maybe TRBD1 (6 bases). Trimming shortened V by 5 bases and J by 2 bases, and 21 bases separated the two germline ends. CDR1 is SGHVS, CDR2 FNYEAQ, per germline. This CDR3 is built from 17 residues. CDR3 amino acids: CASSPGGPQKGNYGYTF. The CDR3 DNA is TGTGCCAGCAGCCCGGGGGGGCCACAAAAAGGCAACTATGGCTACACCTTC.

To note about this clone: This same CDR3 is encoded by further DNA sequences in the sample. The chain carries TRBV19 and TRBJ2-2; TRBD2 aligns across 12 bases. CDR3 length equals 14 residues. V shed 6 bases, J shed 4 bases, and the junction held 0 bases outside the gene matches. Germline V gene lookup returns CDR1 LNHDA and CDR2 SQIVND (reference sequence). The CDR3 loop reads CASRLAGGTGELFF. The CDR3 DNA is TGTGCCAGTAGACTAGCGGGAGGCACCGGGGAGCTGTTTTTT.

A remark on this clone: At one end the junction does not follow the germline gene, possibly because of a read error. The chain is built from TRBV7-2 and TRBJ1-2; the D gene is possibly TRBD1 (5 bases). CDR3 length: 12 amino acids. Germline CDR1 is SGHTA and CDR2 is FQGNSA. CDR3: CASSLAPGTPSF. In DNA, the CDR3 is TGTGCCAGCAGCCTGGCCCCCGGGACGCCGTCCTTC.

The chain employs TRBV18 and TRBJ1-1, with D possibly being TRBD1 (6 bases). CDR1 and CDR2 from the germline V gene are KGHSH and LQKENI. The CDR3 is made up of 15 amino acids. The V end was cut by 4 bases, the J end by 3 bases, with 15 bases between. The chain's CDR3 is CASSLRLGADTEAFF. CDR3 sequence (DNA): TGTGCCAGCTCACTCCGACTGGGGGCGGACACTGAAGCTTTCTTT. Combining the CDR3 with reference TRBV18 and TRBJ1-1 gives the whole variable domain NAGVMQNPRHLVRRRGQEARLRCSPMKGHSHVYWYRQLPEEGLKFMVYLQKENIIDESGMPKERFSAEFPKEGPSILRIQQVVRGDSAAYFCASSLRLGADTEAFFGQGTRLTVV.

With regard to this clone: At one boundary the junction diverges from the germline segment, which might be a read error. The CDR3 DNA sequence: TGTGCCAGCAGCACAGGGACAGGGGTGAAAAACTTC. It yields the protein CASSTGTGVKNF. The gene calls are TRBV5-4 and TRBJ2-5, with 10 bases lining up with TRBD1. The CDR3 runs 12 residues. Per germline, CDR1 SGHNT and CDR2 YYREEE (reference sequence).

This clone was seen once. Other DNA sequences in this sample translate to the same CDR3. The rearrangement links TRBV6-5 to TRBJ1-2; D unclear. The CDR3 consists of 14 residues. The ends were cut back, 2 bases at V and 2 bases at J, with 9 bases in the middle. The V gene's germline CDR1 is MNHEY and CDR2 SVGAGI. The chain's CDR3 is CASSYAGGNYGYTF. DNA of the CDR3: TGTGCCAGCAGTTACGCGGGAGGCAACTATGGCTACACCTTC.

Concerning this clone itself: Other DNA sequences in this sample translate to the same CDR3. V usage is TRBV15 and J usage is TRBJ2-7; D is uncertain. Trimming pared 1 base from V and 6 bases from J, leaving 4 bases between. CDR1 and CDR2 (germline): LNHNV, YYDKDF (reference sequence). The CDR3 covers 11 residues. CDR3 loop: CATSRGSEQYF. The CDR3 nucleotides read TGTGCCACCAGCAGAGGTAGCGAGCAGTACTTC.

CDR3 in DNA: TGTGCCATCAGTGAGTCCACCATCGACGAGCAGTACTTC. Amino acid sequence: CAISESTIDEQYF. The chain joins TRBV10-3 to TRBJ2-7; D remains unclear. Germline V lookup: CDR1 ENHRY, CDR2 SYGVKD. This CDR3 region has 13 residues. The V end was cut by 0 bases, the J end by 5 bases, with 8 bases between.

The J gene is TRBJ1-1, the V gene TRBV11-3; 7 bases line up with TRBD1. V shed 5 bases and J 7 bases; nucleotides not matched to a gene: 4. CDR1 and CDR2 from the germline V gene are SGHNT and YENEEA. The CDR3 loop spans 12 amino acids. CDR3 nucleotides: TGTGCCAGCAGCCAGAGACAGGGTGAAGCTTTCTTT. Amino acid sequence: CASSQRQGEAFF.

The chain carries TRBV28 and TRBJ2-7; TRBD1 is a possible D gene (5 bases). Germline CDR1 reads MDHEN; CDR2 reads SYDVKM. The CDR3 contains 16 residues. Trimming removed 5 bases from V and 2 bases from J, with 19 bases in between. This chain's CDR3 is CASSPADIRPAYEQYF. In nucleotides, the CDR3 is TGTGCCAGCAGTCCGGCGGACATACGGCCGGCCTACGAGCAGTACTTC.

This chain uses TRBV10-3 with TRBJ2-2; D may be TRBD2 (5 bases). The CDR3 is 15 residues long. Germline lookup yields CDR1 ENHRY and CDR2 SYGVKD. V lost 3 bases, J lost 4 bases, and 12 bases lay in between. The DNA for the CDR3 is TGTGCCATCAGTGATGCTCGAGGGCCCACCGGGGAGCTGTTTTTT. Encoded protein: CAISDARGPTGELFF.

This chain links TRBV6-1 with TRBJ2-2; tentative D call: TRBD1 (6 bases). Germline loops: CDR1 MNHNS, CDR2 SASEGT. V lost 6 bases and J lost 7, with 15 bases in between. The CDR3 runs to 14 residues. The CDR3 sequence: CASSDIQGVGELFF. CDR3 bases: TGTGCCAGCAGCGACATACAGGGCGTCGGGGAGCTGTTTTTT.

The CDR3 loop is CASSRGIREKLFF. CDR3 nucleotide sequence: TGCGCCAGCAGCCGGGGGATACGTGAAAAACTGTTTTTT. The rearrangement joins TRBV4-1 to TRBJ1-4, with D possibly matching TRBD1 (5 bases). V was cut by 4 bases and J by 7 bases, with 10 bases left in between. This CDR3 has 13 amino acids. Germline CDR1 is MGHRA and CDR2 is YSYEKL.

This chain links TRBV27 with TRBJ1-2; D perhaps matches TRBD1 (5 bases). Germline V gives CDR1 MNHEY, CDR2 SMNVEV (reference sequence). V was cut by 5 bases and J by 0 bases, with 19 bases left in between. The CDR3 runs to 17 residues. CDR3 in amino acids: CASSLSGPTIANYGYTF. The DNA for the CDR3 is TGTGCCAGCAGTCTCTCGGGACCGACAATCGCTAACTATGGCTACACCTTC.

This clone has a single count. The chain is built from TRBV6-1 and TRBJ2-7; TRBD2 might be the D (6 bases). The germline V and J ends were trimmed by 4 bases and 0 bases, with 19 bases remaining between them. CDR1 and CDR2 (germline): MNHNS, SASEGT. The CDR3 sequence is 17 residues long. The chain's CDR3 is CASSVYGTFLSSYEQYF. For the CDR3, the DNA is TGTGCCAGCAGTGTGTACGGGACTTTCTTGAGCTCCTACGAGCAGTACTTC.

Only one count was recorded for this clone. The gene calls are TRBV6-6 and TRBJ2-3; 12 nucleotides match TRBD2. This CDR3 has 15 residues. Germline values: CDR1 MNHNY, CDR2 SVGAGI (reference sequence). V shed 6 bases and J 5 bases; nucleotides not matched to a gene: 6. DNA of the CDR3: TGTGCCAGCAGCCCCGGACTAGCGGGGCGAGATACGCAGTATTTT. Protein: CASSPGLAGRDTQYF.

This clone occurred a few times. The J gene is TRBJ2-1, the V gene TRBV14, with D maybe TRBD2 (5 bases). V lost 4 bases and J 3 bases, leaving 13 bases between the germline ends. Looked up from germline, CDR1 is SGHDN and CDR2 is FVKESK. The CDR3 length is 15 residues. In DNA, the CDR3 is TGTGCCAGCAGCCTCCAGAGCGGAGGCTACAATGAGCAGTTCTTC. Residues: CASSLQSGGYNEQFF.